This T cell receptor (beta chain) derives from a study of blood T cells in healthy people across ages. Overall study context: Template switching recovered approximately one barcoded beta molecule for every two T cells. General study results and limits: PBMCs went unsorted, and a conclusive naive versus antigen-experienced comparison was therefore prevented. Nothing was known about donor CMV status, and this possibly confounded expanded clonotype changes.

Comments on this clonotype: Its cognate antigen is unknown.

With a J-beta primer mix and a sample-barcoded 5' primer, a second PCR ran 7 to 11 cycles. Every sample produced at least 3 million CDR3-containing paired-end reads. TCRdb recomputed calls from the 5' RACE reads with MiXCR, one row per CDR3 protein. Among about 1.4 million distinct CDR3 sequences listed, 55% to 75% were seen once. The V end was cut by 11 bases, the J end by 1 base, with 20 bases between. The CDR3 runs 15 residues. Germline CDR1 and CDR2: MNHEY and SMNVEV (reference sequence). The clonotype originates from a man aged 18 to 30 in good health. Material for sequencing was blood. The gene calls are TRBV27 and TRBJ2-5; the D call may be TRBD1 or TRBD2 (6 bases each). The CDR3 sequence: CAVGEGGGRQETQYF. The CDR3 DNA sequence: TGTGCCGTTGGTGAAGGTGGGGGGCGCCAAGAGACCCAGTACTTC.